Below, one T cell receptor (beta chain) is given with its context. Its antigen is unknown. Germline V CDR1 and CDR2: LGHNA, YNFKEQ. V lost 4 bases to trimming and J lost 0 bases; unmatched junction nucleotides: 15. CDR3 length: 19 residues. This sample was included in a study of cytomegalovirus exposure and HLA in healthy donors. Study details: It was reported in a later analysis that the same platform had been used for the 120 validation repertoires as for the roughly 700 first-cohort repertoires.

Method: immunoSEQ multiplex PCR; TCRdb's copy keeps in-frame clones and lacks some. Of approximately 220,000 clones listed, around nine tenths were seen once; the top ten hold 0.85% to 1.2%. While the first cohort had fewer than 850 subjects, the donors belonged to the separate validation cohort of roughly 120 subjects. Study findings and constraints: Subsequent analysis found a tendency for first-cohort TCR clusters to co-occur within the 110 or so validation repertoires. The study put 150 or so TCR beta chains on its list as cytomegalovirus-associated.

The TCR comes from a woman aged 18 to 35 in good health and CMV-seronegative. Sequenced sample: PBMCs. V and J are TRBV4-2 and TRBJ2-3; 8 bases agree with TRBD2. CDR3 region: CASSRSPASGSLSTDTQYF. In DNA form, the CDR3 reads TGTGCCAGCAGCCGAAGCCCGGCTAGCGGGTCTCTAAGCACAGATACGCAGTATTTT.